The 8 T cell receptor beta chains given below trace back to one sample, sequenced in a study of shared clonotypes between healthy human individuals. Repertoires were generated with immunoSEQ multiplex PCR, while TCRdb's copy carries only in-frame clones and drops some. The table records a few million clones, roughly 95% of them present only once. Sequencing was carried out using naive CD4+ T cells sorted from blood. The subset: CD45RA+ positively selected. These receptors were obtained from a man younger than 35 in good health.

The rearrangement links TRBV6-1 to TRBJ1-2; weak D call: TRBD1 (5 bases). The ends were cut back, 11 bases at V and 7 bases at J, with 20 bases in the middle. CDR1 is MNHNS, CDR2 SASEGT, per germline. This CDR3 comprises 13 residues. In nucleotides, the CDR3 is TGTGCCTCCCACCCCTCTGGGACGCCTGGCTACACCTTC. This gives the protein CASHPSGTPGYTF.

This clone was recorded only once. The genes are TRBV10-3 and TRBJ1-5; D perhaps matches TRBD1 (6 bases). V shed 0 bases and J shed 1 base, with 13 bases lying between them. Germline lookup yields CDR1 ENHRY and CDR2 SYGVKD. This CDR3 spans 17 amino acids. The CDR3 DNA sequence: TGTGCCATCAGTGAGTCGTCGGGGACATCCAGCAATCAGCCCCAGCATTTT. Its translation is CAISESSGTSSNQPQHF.

The genes are TRBV6-5 and TRBJ2-5; D might be TRBD2 (7 bases). V lost 8 bases and J 7 bases, leaving 23 bases between the germline ends. Germline values: CDR1 MNHEY, CDR2 SVGAGI. CDR3 length: 15 amino acids. The CDR3 here is CASGRMSGGGGTQYF. In DNA, the CDR3 is TGTGCCAGCGGCAGGATGTCGGGGGGCGGGGGGACCCAGTACTTC.

In regard to this clone: The same CDR3 also results from other DNA sequences found in this sample. V gene TRBV6-1 combines with J gene TRBJ1-4, with no clear D. Per the germline V gene, CDR1 is MNHNS and CDR2 is SASEGT. V gave up 6 bases and J gave up 5 bases, with 10 bases separating them. This CDR3 comprises 13 residues. CDR3 protein: CASRRGTNEKLFF. The CDR3 region has the DNA TGTGCCAGCAGAAGAGGAACGAATGAAAAACTGTTTTTT.

J is TRBJ2-7 and V is TRBV29-1; the D gene is possibly TRBD2 (6 bases). V was clipped by 8 bases and J by 4 bases, with 15 bases between them. From germline, CDR1 is SQVTM and CDR2 ANQGSEA. The length of the CDR3 is 12 residues. The CDR3 DNA is TGCAGCATCACGGGAGTACTTTACGAGCAGTACTTC. Translating gives CSITGVLYEQYF.

The chain recombines TRBV6-5 with TRBJ2-7, with 8 bases aligning to TRBD1. V lost 3 bases, J lost 6 bases, and 4 bases stayed unmatched. The CDR3 has 13 amino acids. Germline CDR1 reads MNHEY; CDR2 reads SVGAGI. The CDR3 bases are TGTGCCAGCAGTTATCAACAGGGGGGCGAGCAGTACTTC. Translated, it gives CASSYQQGGEQYF.

The chain carries TRBV4-1 and TRBJ1-1; D possibly corresponds to TRBD1 (5 bases). The CDR3 covers 15 residues. Trimming left V 3 bases short and J 1 base short, with 12 bases between. The V gene's germline CDR1 is MGHRA and CDR2 YSYEKL. Here the CDR3 reads CASSHLLTANTEAFF. DNA of the CDR3: TGCGCCAGCAGCCACCTGTTGACAGCGAACACTGAAGCTTTCTTT.

V gene TRBV30 combines with J gene TRBJ2-1; 9 nucleotides agree with TRBD2. V dropped 2 bases and J dropped 9; count of bases not matched to a gene: 2. The CDR3 consists of 12 residues. The V gene's germline CDR1 is GTSNPN and CDR2 SVGIG (reference sequence). CDR3 sequence (DNA): TGTGCCTGGAGTCTAGCGGGACCTGAGCAGTTCTTC. This gives the protein CAWSLAGPEQFF.